This T cell receptor beta chain was sequenced in a study of CD8+ T cells in alopecia areata. RNA extraction was followed by reverse transcription into cDNA, which acted as the sequencing template. TCRdb keeps only in-frame clones here, not all; method: immunoSEQ multiplex PCR. This sample has 120,000 or so clones, with 40% to 55% found just once. This clone was picked up one time. The antigen is undetermined. Study-level points and caveats: Lesional scalp, especially alopecia totalis/universalis, showed higher clonality than normal scalp. Scalp sample sequencing also detects resident alphabeta T cells of normal skin.

The CDR3 runs 12 residues. Trimming stripped 0 bases from V and 15 bases from J, with 12 bases between. Germline V gives CDR1 MGHRA, CDR2 YSYEKL. Sampling of alopecia areata patients yielded lesional scalp punch biopsies as well as peripheral blood. Using a FACSAria, the CD4+ and CD8+ T cells were sorted from the PBMCs. The material sequenced was NKG2D-low CD8+ T cells sorted from blood. The rearrangement links TRBV4-1 to TRBJ2-1, with D tentatively TRBD1 (5 bases). This sequence was found in a human donor with alopecia areata. Here the CDR3 reads CASSQDGAQLFF. As DNA, the CDR3 is TGCGCCAGCAGCCAAGATGGGGCACAGCTGTTCTTC.